The source of this T cell receptor beta chain is a study of blood T cell repertoires in COVID-19. Using immunoSEQ multiplex PCR, the repertoire was profiled, and TCRdb retains in-frame clones only, with some absent. Of around 200,000 clones in the sample, about four fifths were seen once. Trimming cost V 2 bases and J 3 bases; bases outside gene matches: 4. Germline assignment: CDR1 SGDLS and CDR2 YYNGEE. The CDR3 spans 15 residues. The chain has TRBV9 and TRBJ2-7, with 11 bases fitting TRBD2. This TCR derives from a woman aged 40 to 50 with active or convalescent COVID-19. The sequenced material came from peripheral blood. The CDR3 DNA sequence: TGTGCCAGCAGCGTTCAAGGGACTAGCGGCTACGAGCAGTACTTC. Protein: CASSVQGTSGYEQYF.